The 23 T cell receptor beta chains in this list originate from one sample, sequenced in a study of vaccination effects on CD4 cells after COVID-19. Their recognized antigens are unknown. The data were produced by immunoSEQ multiplex PCR, yet TCRdb's version contains in-frame clones alone and is incomplete. The sample records roughly 25,000 clones, 73% being singletons. CD4+ T cells specific for antigen were expanded with viral peptide pools by the ViraFEST assay before sequencing. CD4+ T cells were isolated after less than 12 days of culture. According to the study, vaccine recipients showed no prior SARS-CoV-2 infection and negative nucleocapsid antibodies. Material: CD4+ T cells from PBMCs cultured with SARS-CoV-2 spike peptides, obtained before COVID-19 vaccination. The receptors originated from a human donor who received a COVID-19 vaccine.

The chain links TRBV29-1 to TRBJ2-4; D ambiguous. Trimming stripped 5 bases from V and 8 bases from J, with 10 bases between. Germline CDR1 reads SQVTM; CDR2 reads ANQGSEA. The length of the CDR3 is 11 residues. CDR3 protein: CSVTDLDIQYF. CDR3 DNA: TGCAGCGTTACGGATTTGGACATTCAGTACTTC. Combining the CDR3 with reference TRBV29-1 and TRBJ2-4 gives the whole variable domain SAVISQKPSRDICQRGTSLTIQCQVDSQVTMMFWYRQQPGQSLTLIATANQGSEATYESGFVIDKFPISRPNLTFSTLTVSNMSPEDSSIYLCSVTDLDIQYFGAGTRLSVL.

The rearrangement uses TRBV5-1 and TRBJ2-1, with 9 bases fitting TRBD2. This CDR3 has 15 amino acids. Germline values: CDR1 SGHRS, CDR2 YFSETQ. With V trimmed by 4 bases and J by 6 bases, 8 bases remained unmatched. For the CDR3, the DNA is TGCGCCAGCAGCAGCGGGGGGCCCATTTTCAATGAGCAGTTCTTC. This translates into CASSSGGPIFNEQFF.

This chain links TRBV29-1 with TRBJ1-1; TRBD1 matches at 10 bases. Germline V CDR1 and CDR2: SQVTM, ANQGSEA. The junction had 8 bases not matched to a gene; V was cut back by 5 bases and J by 11 bases. The CDR3 sequence is 12 residues long. CDR3 sequence reads: CSVLRTGGRAFF. The CDR3 nucleotides read TGCAGCGTTTTGCGGACAGGGGGTCGGGCTTTCTTT.

The V gene is TRBV29-1, the J gene TRBJ1-1, with D perhaps matching TRBD1 (5 bases). Germline V lookup: CDR1 SQVTM, CDR2 ANQGSEA. The CDR3 extends over 13 amino acids. V lost 0 bases and J lost 6, with 11 bases in between. For the CDR3, the DNA is TGCAGCGTTGAAGATGGATTGGGGGCTGAAGCTTTCTTT. Amino acid sequence: CSVEDGLGAEAFF.

This rearrangement joins TRBV19 to TRBJ1-2, with 11 bases matching TRBD1. Germline V gene sequence: CDR1 LNHDA, CDR2 SQIVND (reference sequence). V was pared by 6 bases and J by 4 bases, with 7 bases of the junction left unmatched. The CDR3 is 15 amino acids. Here the CDR3 DNA reads TGTGCCAGTAGAGGACAGGGGGCGATTTCCTATGGCTACACCTTC. Protein: CASRGQGAISYGYTF.

The V call is TRBV6-5, the J call TRBJ2-1; TRBD2 matches at 9 bases. This CDR3 has 15 residues. V trimming: 8 bases; J trimming: 4 bases; junction bases outside the gene matches: 9. In germline, CDR1 is MNHEY, CDR2 SVGAGI. The CDR3, as DNA: TGTGCCAGCGTTAGCGCGGCGGGAGGGTACAATGAGCAGTTCTTC. Translating gives CASVSAAGGYNEQFF.

This chain joins TRBV5-6 and TRBJ1-5; 8 bases are a match to TRBD1. This CDR3 contains 16 residues. Germline trimming cut 3 bases from V and 3 bases from J; bases unmatched to any gene: 8. CDR1 SGHDT and CDR2 YYEEEE come from the germline V gene. CDR3 bases: TGTGCCAGCAGCTCAATAAGACAGGGGTACAATCAGCCCCAGCATTTT. Translation: CASSSIRQGYNQPQHF. Complete variable domain (other parts from reference TRBV5-6 and TRBJ1-5): DAGVTQSPTHLIKTRGQQVTLRCSPKSGHDTVSWYQQALGQGPQFIFQYYEEEERQRGNFPDRFSGHQFPNYSSELNVNALLLGDSALYLCASSSIRQGYNQPQHFGDGTRLSIL.

This clone appeared a few times. This chain links TRBV10-3 with TRBJ1-5; no reliable D call. CDR3 length equals 13 residues. The germline V and J ends were trimmed by 0 bases and 6 bases, with 6 bases remaining between them. In germline, CDR1 is ENHRY, CDR2 SYGVKD. The CDR3, as DNA: TGTGCCATCAGTGAGTCGGGTGGTCAGCCCCAGCATTTT. It specifies CAISESGGQPQHF.

The V gene is TRBV15, the J gene TRBJ1-2; no firm D call. The CDR3 contains 14 residues. Per germline, CDR1 LNHNV and CDR2 YYDKDF (reference sequence). Trimming stripped 0 bases from V and 4 bases from J, with 9 bases between. The CDR3 loop reads CATSRERVGYGYTF. The DNA for the CDR3 is TGTGCCACCAGCAGAGAGCGTGTGGGCTATGGCTACACCTTC.

This clone came up once. The chain combines TRBV27 with TRBJ1-4, with 11 positions matching TRBD1. V lost 8 bases, J lost 3 bases, and 17 bases stayed unmatched. This CDR3 has 19 residues. Germline loops: CDR1 MNHEY, CDR2 SMNVEV (reference sequence). CDR3 protein: CASCVPGQGAPDANEKLFF. CDR3 sequence (DNA): TGTGCCAGCTGTGTGCCTGGACAGGGGGCGCCTGATGCTAATGAAAAACTGTTTTTT.

This chain joins TRBV25-1 and TRBJ2-3; TRBD2 matches at 8 bases. The CDR3 is 14 amino acids. The junction had 8 bases not matched to a gene; V was cut back by 10 bases and J by 2 bases. The germline gives CDR1 MGHDK, CDR2 SYGVNS. Here the CDR3 reads CATGKRGLTDTQYF. In DNA, the CDR3 is TGTGCCACCGGGAAGCGGGGGCTCACAGATACGCAGTATTTT.

This chain links TRBV6-5 with TRBJ1-2, with D possibly being TRBD1 (5 bases). Deletions cut 4 bases from V and 5 bases from J, with 11 bases between. This CDR3 contains 13 residues. The germline V gene encodes CDR1 MNHEY and CDR2 SVGAGI. The CDR3 DNA is TGTGCCAGCAGTTGGATTGGGGGTTATGGCTACACCTTC. Its translation is CASSWIGGYGYTF.

The rearrangement links TRBV7-2 to TRBJ2-3, with D maybe TRBD2 (7 bases). Germline V gene lookup returns CDR1 SGHTA and CDR2 FQGNSA. Trimming left V 6 bases short and J 0 bases short, with 13 bases between. The CDR3 length is 15 residues. Written as DNA, the CDR3 is TGTGCCAGCAGACCGGGGGGCGGAAGCACAGATACGCAGTATTTT. Encoded protein: CASRPGGGSTDTQYF.

The chain links TRBV5-1 to TRBJ2-5; D is possibly TRBD1 (5 bases). The CDR3 spans 12 residues. Trimming pared 4 bases from V and 8 bases from J, leaving 12 bases between. The V gene's germline CDR1 is SGHRS and CDR2 YFSETQ. The CDR3 reads CASSADKGTQYF. The CDR3 DNA follows: TGCGCCAGCAGCGCGGACAAGGGAACCCAGTACTTC.

This clone was counted only a few times. This chain connects TRBV25-1 to TRBJ2-6, with TRBD1 matching 9 bases. V shed 8 bases, J shed 4 bases, and the junction held 12 bases outside the gene matches. CDR1 MGHDK and CDR2 SYGVNS come from the germline V gene. The CDR3 is 17 residues long. The CDR3 reads CASEGWTGAGGANVLTF. CDR3 nucleotides: TGTGCCAGCGAGGGATGGACAGGGGCGGGAGGGGCCAACGTCCTGACTTTC.

The chain couples TRBV6-6 to TRBJ2-5; D unresolved. V lost 6 bases, J lost 1 base, and 3 bases lay in between. Germline V gives CDR1 MNHNY, CDR2 SVGAGI (reference sequence). The CDR3 consists of 11 residues. The CDR3 spells CASSPQETQYF. The CDR3 nucleotides read TGTGCCAGCAGCCCCCAAGAGACCCAGTACTTC.

The chain is built from TRBV27 and TRBJ1-5; no firm D call. Germline V gene data show CDR1 as MNHEY and CDR2 as SMNVEV (reference sequence). The CDR3 has 13 residues. V lost 2 bases to trimming and J lost 4 bases, with 6 bases between them. CDR3 DNA: TGTGCCAGCAGTTTAAAGGAGAATCAGCCCCAGCATTTT. It yields the protein CASSLKENQPQHF.

The chain combines TRBV7-2 with TRBJ2-1; D is undetermined. V lost 6 bases and J lost 7, with 10 bases in between. The germline V gene has CDR1 SGHTA and CDR2 FQGNSA. This CDR3 comprises 12 residues. In DNA, the CDR3 is TGTGCCAGCAGAGTGGGTATGAATGAGCAGTTCTTC. Amino acid sequence: CASRVGMNEQFF. Variable domain in full (rest from reference TRBV7-2 and TRBJ2-1): GAGVSQSPSNKVTEKGKDVELRCDPISGHTALYWYRQSLGQGLEFLIYFQGNSAPDKSGLPSDRFSAERTGGSVSTLTIQRTQQEDSAVYLCASRVGMNEQFFGPGTRLTVL.

The rearrangement joins TRBV24-1 to TRBJ1-1; 11 bases are shared with TRBD1. Trimming cost V 9 bases and J 11 bases; bases outside gene matches: 10. The germline gives CDR1 KGHDR, CDR2 SFDVKD. This CDR3 region has 13 residues. In DNA, the CDR3 is TGTGCCACCCCGGGACAGGGGGTTTGTGAGGCTTTCTTT. Translated, it gives CATPGQGVCEAFF.

The CDR3 nucleotides are TGTGCCAGCAGTTTATCGATAGGGGGCAATGAGCAGTTCTTC. It translates to CASSLSIGGNEQFF. The V and J genes are TRBV27 and TRBJ2-1; weak D call: TRBD1 (6 bases). CDR1 is MNHEY and CDR2 is SMNVEV in the germline V gene (reference sequence). The CDR3 runs to 14 residues. V was shortened by 0 bases and J by 6 bases, with 9 bases between the two germline ends.

This rearrangement joins TRBV3-1 (or the pseudogene TRBV3-2) to TRBJ1-2; D call uncertain. CDR3 length: 12 amino acids. CDR1 is LGHDT and CDR2 is YNNKEL in the germline V gene (reference sequence). Trimming stripped 2 bases from V and 7 bases from J, with 8 bases between. CDR3 sequence (DNA): TGTGCCAGCAGCCAACTATCTAGTGGCTACACCTTC. Amino acids: CASSQLSSGYTF.

The chain joins TRBV5-4 to TRBJ1-3; no clear D gene. Trimming removed 4 bases from V and 2 bases from J, with 13 bases in between. The germline V gene has CDR1 SGHNT and CDR2 YYREEE (reference sequence). The length of the CDR3 is 15 residues. The CDR3 here is CASSQARGPGNTIYF. The CDR3 DNA reads as TGTGCCAGCAGCCAAGCCCGGGGTCCTGGAAACACCATATATTTT.

J is TRBJ1-5 and V is TRBV9, with D maybe TRBD1 (5 bases). The CDR3 runs to 15 residues. CDR1 and CDR2 from the germline V gene are SGDLS and YYNGEE. The V gene lost 0 bases and the J gene lost 0 bases, with 7 bases spanning the gap. The CDR3, as DNA: TGTGCCAGCAGCGTAGGGGGGAGTAGCAATCAGCCCCAGCATTTT. It is translated as CASSVGGSSNQPQHF.